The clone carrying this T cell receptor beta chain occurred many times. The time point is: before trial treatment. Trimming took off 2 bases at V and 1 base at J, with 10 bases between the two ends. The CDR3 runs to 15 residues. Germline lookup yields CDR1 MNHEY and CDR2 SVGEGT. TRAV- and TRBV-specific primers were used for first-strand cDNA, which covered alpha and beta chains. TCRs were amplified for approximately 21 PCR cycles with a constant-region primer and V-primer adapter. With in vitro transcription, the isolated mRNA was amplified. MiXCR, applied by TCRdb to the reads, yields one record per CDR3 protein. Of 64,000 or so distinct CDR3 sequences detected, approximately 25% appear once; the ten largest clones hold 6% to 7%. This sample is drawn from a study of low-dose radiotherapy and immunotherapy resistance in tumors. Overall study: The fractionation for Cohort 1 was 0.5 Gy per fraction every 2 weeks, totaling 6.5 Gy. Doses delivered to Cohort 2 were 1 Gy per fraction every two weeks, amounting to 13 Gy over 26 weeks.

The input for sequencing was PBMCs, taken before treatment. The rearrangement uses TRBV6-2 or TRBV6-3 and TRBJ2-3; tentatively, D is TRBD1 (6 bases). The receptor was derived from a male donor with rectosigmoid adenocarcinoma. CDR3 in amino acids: CASSYRDTGTDTQYF. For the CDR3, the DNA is TGTGCCAGCAGTTACCGGGACACCGGCACAGATACGCAGTATTTT.